The 31 T cell receptor beta chains below come from one sample, sequenced in a study of robustness of blood B and T cell sequencing. A 5' template-switch oligo added a universal priming site during cDNA synthesis. Each cDNA molecule was tagged by a 12-nucleotide random UMI. One entry per CDR3 protein results from TCRdb running MiXCR on the PCR reads. Among 1,400 to 1,500 distinct CDR3 sequences listed, about 66% were seen once. mRNA, not genomic DNA, served as the source for TCR beta repertoires. Material: peripheral blood. The source is a human donor in good health.

The chain recombines TRBV6-2 or TRBV6-3 with TRBJ1-1; 7 nucleotides match TRBD1. The CDR3 has 12 residues. After removal of 5 bases from V and 11 bases from J, the junction contained 8 bases not matched to a gene. From germline, CDR1 is MNHEY and CDR2 SVGEGT. This chain's CDR3 is CASSLQGILAFF. CDR3 nucleotide sequence: TGTGCCAGCAGTCTACAGGGGATCCTTGCTTTCTTT.

This sequence joins TRBV12-3 or TRBV12-4 and TRBJ1-5; 8 bases fit TRBD1. The V and J ends lost 4 bases and 7 bases, in that order; junction bases with no gene match: 12. There are 16 residues in the CDR3. CDR3 nucleotides: TGTGCCAGCAGTTCCTCCGATGGACAGGGTAGGCAGCCCCAGCATTTT. Translated, it gives CASSSSDGQGRQPQHF.

The rearrangement links TRBV5-1 to TRBJ2-7; perhaps TRBD1 as D (5 bases). Germline assignment: CDR1 SGHRS and CDR2 YFSETQ. Trimming took off 0 bases at V and 5 bases at J, with 15 bases between the two ends. The CDR3 length is 15 residues. CDR3 DNA: TGCGCCAGCAGCTTGGAAGGGGATAGCCGTAACGAGCAGTACTTC. As protein: CASSLEGDSRNEQYF.

This rearrangement joins TRBV5-1 to TRBJ1-1; D is ambiguous. V was trimmed by 4 bases and J by 0 bases, leaving 7 bases between them. This CDR3 has 13 residues. Germline lookup yields CDR1 SGHRS and CDR2 YFSETQ. In DNA form, the CDR3 reads TGCGCCAGCAGCGCAGGATTGAACACTGAAGCTTTCTTT. Translated: CASSAGLNTEAFF.

The chain links TRBV20-1 to TRBJ2-1; no clear D. The V end lost 1 base, the J end lost 4 bases, and 8 bases lay between the germline ends. The CDR3 runs to 13 residues. CDR1 is DFQATT and CDR2 is SNEGSKA in the germline V gene (reference sequence). The CDR3 loop reads CSARGSAYNEQFF. DNA of the CDR3: TGCAGTGCTAGAGGATCGGCGTACAATGAGCAGTTCTTC.

The chain recombines TRBV12-3 or TRBV12-4 with TRBJ1-6; 11 bases fit TRBD1. This CDR3 region has 15 residues. J was trimmed by 10 bases and V by 5 bases; bases with no gene match: 7. CDR3 protein: CASSGTGGSGSPLHF. The CDR3 DNA reads TGTGCCAGCAGTGGGACAGGGGGATCGGGGTCACCCCTCCACTTT.

The CDR3 sequence: CASSLTGLNTDTQYF. As DNA, the CDR3 is TGCGCCAGCAGCTTAACGGGACTTAACACAGATACGCAGTATTTT. The chain is built from TRBV5-1 and TRBJ2-3; TRBD2 might be the D (6 bases). The CDR3 is 15 amino acids. With 2 bases removed from V and 2 bases from J, the gap between germline ends came to 12 bases. Looked up from germline, CDR1 is SGHRS and CDR2 is YFSETQ.

V and J are TRBV6-1 and TRBJ2-6; 12 nucleotides agree with TRBD2. Germline V CDR1 and CDR2: MNHNS, SASEGT. Losses at the gene ends were 6 bases for V and 4 bases for J; bases not matched to a gene: 10. The CDR3 loop spans 18 amino acids. CDR3 DNA: TGTGCCAGCAGGCGAAGACTAGCGGGGGACCTCGGGGCCAACGTCCTGACTTTC. It is translated as CASRRRLAGDLGANVLTF.

The chain combines TRBV6-5 with TRBJ2-1, with D possibly being TRBD1 (6 bases). The CDR3 covers 15 residues. The germline V gene has CDR1 MNHEY and CDR2 SVGAGI. V lost 4 bases and J 0 bases, leaving 10 bases between the germline ends. CDR3 in DNA: TGTGCCAGCAGTTCCGGGACAAGCTCCTACAATGAGCAGTTCTTC. Its translation is CASSSGTSSYNEQFF.

The CDR3 reads CASATREDTDTQYF. Written as DNA, the CDR3 is TGTGCCAGCGCGACCCGGGAGGACACAGATACGCAGTATTTT. The chain carries TRBV6-4 and TRBJ2-3; 7 nucleotides line up with TRBD2. The CDR3 extends over 14 amino acids. Per the germline V gene, CDR1 is MRHNA and CDR2 is SNTAGT. V was clipped by 8 bases and J by 2 bases; unmatched bases: 7.

The CDR3 DNA reads as TGTGCCAGCAGCTTATCCCCAAGGGATGAGCAGTTCTTC. Residues: CASSLSPRDEQFF. This chain uses TRBV11-1 with TRBJ2-1; no clear D. This CDR3 comprises 13 residues. CDR1 is SGHAT and CDR2 is FQDESV in the germline V gene (reference sequence). V gave up 2 bases and J gave up 8 bases, with 10 bases separating them.

The genes are TRBV9 and TRBJ2-3; 8 positions agree with TRBD2. This CDR3 contains 19 residues. Germline loops: CDR1 SGDLS, CDR2 YYNGEE. V lost 2 bases to trimming and J lost 0 bases; unmatched junction nucleotides: 14. This CDR3 reads CASSVGSGGGRPSTDTQYF. The CDR3 DNA sequence: TGTGCCAGCAGCGTTGGCTCGGGGGGGGGCAGGCCTAGCACAGATACGCAGTATTTT.

V and J are TRBV5-1 and TRBJ2-3, with TRBD2 matching 9 bases. The CDR3 has 18 amino acids. From germline, CDR1 is SGHRS and CDR2 YFSETQ. V dropped 0 bases and J dropped 0; count of bases not matched to a gene: 8. DNA for the CDR3: TGCGCCAGCAGCTTGGAGCCAGCGGGGGGACGTAGCACAGATACGCAGTATTTT. It translates to CASSLEPAGGRSTDTQYF.

The rearrangement uses TRBV5-5 and TRBJ2-1, with 9 bases aligning to TRBD1. Germline V CDR1 and CDR2: SGHKS, YYEKEE (reference sequence). The length of the CDR3 is 12 residues. V lost 2 bases and J lost 16; bases outside the gene matches: 7. In DNA form, the CDR3 reads TGTGCCAGCAGCTTATGGGACAGGGAGGTATTCTTC. Translating it yields CASSLWDREVFF.

CDR3 DNA sequence: TGTGCCACCAGAGAGGGGCAGCTCACAGATACGCAGTATTTT. Translated: CATREGQLTDTQYF. The genes are TRBV15 and TRBJ2-3; D may match TRBD1 or TRBD2 (5 bases each). The V gene's germline CDR1 is LNHNV and CDR2 YYDKDF (reference sequence). This CDR3 has 14 amino acids. V was trimmed by 6 bases and J by 2 bases, leaving 12 bases between them.

V usage is TRBV29-1 and J usage is TRBJ1-1; no definite D call. V lost 4 bases and J 7 bases, leaving 10 bases between the germline ends. CDR1 is SQVTM and CDR2 is ANQGSEA in the germline V gene. CDR3 length equals 11 residues. The CDR3 spells CSVVSGFEAFF. The DNA for the CDR3 is TGCAGCGTTGTGAGCGGCTTTGAAGCTTTCTTT.

The chain uses TRBV5-1 and TRBJ2-3; D unresolved. V was clipped by 3 bases and J by 2 bases, with 16 bases between them. Germline assignment: CDR1 SGHRS and CDR2 YFSETQ. The CDR3 runs to 16 residues. CDR3 nucleotides: TGCGCCAGCAGCTCCTTTTCCGGGCTAAACACAGATACGCAGTATTTT. Translated, it gives CASSSFSGLNTDTQYF.

This clonotype appeared once. The rearrangement links TRBV20-1 to TRBJ2-7, with TRBD1 matching over 9 bases. Germline CDR1 and CDR2: DFQATT and SNEGSKA (reference sequence). V dropped 5 bases and J dropped 4; count of bases not matched to a gene: 6. The CDR3 is 13 residues long. The CDR3 here is CSAWTGVGYEQYF. CDR3 in DNA: TGCAGTGCTTGGACAGGGGTTGGGTACGAGCAGTACTTC.

This clonotype showed up just a few times. V and J are TRBV10-3 and TRBJ1-1; 10 positions match TRBD1. This CDR3 has 15 residues. Germline V gene lookup returns CDR1 ENHRY and CDR2 SYGVKD. Trimming cost V 4 bases and J 0 bases; bases outside gene matches: 2. The CDR3, as DNA: TGTGCCATCAGTGGGGACAGGGGTTTGAACACTGAAGCTTTCTTT. Protein product: CAISGDRGLNTEAFF.

The V gene is TRBV30, the J gene TRBJ2-2; 13 bases agree with TRBD2. V was clipped by 0 bases and J by 5 bases; unmatched bases: 0. The CDR3 totals 15 residues. Germline lookup yields CDR1 GTSNPN and CDR2 SVGIG (reference sequence). CDR3 nucleotide sequence: TGTGCCTGGAGTGTACTAGCGGGGGGGACCGGGGAGCTGTTTTTT. Protein sequence: CAWSVLAGGTGELFF.

This clonotype was seen a single time. The rearrangement uses TRBV20-1 and TRBJ2-5; weak D call: TRBD2 (5 bases). Germline V CDR1 and CDR2: DFQATT, SNEGSKA (reference sequence). Trimming took 1 base from V and 0 from J, leaving 9 bases between them. The CDR3 loop spans 14 amino acids. The CDR3, as DNA: TGCAGTGCTAGAGTTATCGGGGACCAAGAGACCCAGTACTTC. It is translated as CSARVIGDQETQYF.

This chain uses TRBV30 with TRBJ1-2; D uncertain. Germline loops: CDR1 GTSNPN, CDR2 SVGIG (reference sequence). V was cut by 2 bases and J by 2 bases, with 12 bases left in between. The length of the CDR3 is 14 residues. CDR3 region: CAWSKDVGNYGYTF. CDR3 DNA: TGTGCCTGGAGTAAGGATGTGGGGAACTATGGCTACACCTTC.

This chain connects TRBV19 to TRBJ2-7; possibly TRBD1 or TRBD2 for D (5 bases each). V was clipped by 4 bases and J by 3 bases, with 10 bases between them. The germline V gene encodes CDR1 LNHDA and CDR2 SQIVND (reference sequence). This CDR3 contains 13 residues. In DNA form, the CDR3 reads TGTGCCAGTAGTAGGGGGACCGGCTACGAGCAGTACTTC. Translating it yields CASSRGTGYEQYF.

In its sample, this clonotype is large. The rearrangement joins TRBV23-1 to TRBJ1-1, with D unresolved. TRBV23-1 carries the ORF label, with uncertain function. V dropped 8 bases and J dropped 10 bases, with 11 bases sitting between them. This CDR3 has 10 residues. For the CDR3, the DNA is TGCGCCAGCCGATGGACGGGAGCTTTCTTT. Protein sequence: CASRWTGAFF.

This clonotype was counted a few times. The chain is built from TRBV29-1 and TRBJ2-1, with D tentatively TRBD2 (5 bases). The V gene's germline CDR1 is SQVTM and CDR2 ANQGSEA. The V gene lost 3 bases and the J gene lost 1 base, with 10 bases spanning the gap. The CDR3 totals 14 residues. The CDR3 is CSVDNGVSYNEQFF. The CDR3 DNA reads TGCAGCGTTGATAACGGGGTATCCTACAATGAGCAGTTCTTC.

This clonotype appeared a few times. The chain couples TRBV5-1 to TRBJ1-1; possibly TRBD1 for D (5 bases). The CDR3 runs 12 residues. Germline V CDR1 and CDR2: SGHRS, YFSETQ. V lost 7 bases to trimming and J lost 2 bases, with 9 bases between them. CDR3 nucleotide sequence: TGCGCCAGCGGGGGGGATAACACTGAAGCTTTCTTT. Amino acids: CASGGDNTEAFF.

The CDR3 reads CASSLGQGNTGELFF. For the CDR3, the DNA is TGTGCCAGCAGTTTGGGACAGGGGAACACCGGGGAGCTGTTTTTT. This sequence joins TRBV27 and TRBJ2-2; 9 bases are a match to TRBD1. The CDR3 loop spans 15 amino acids. Trimming removed 3 bases from V and 1 base from J; junction bases left unmatched: 0. Germline V gene sequence: CDR1 MNHEY, CDR2 SMNVEV (reference sequence).

The chain uses TRBV21-1 and TRBJ1-5; the table calls TRBD1, which could not be checked here. TRBV21-1 is recorded as a pseudogene. This CDR3 spans 16 amino acids. The chain's CDR3 is CASPPGKGKANQPQHF. The DNA of the CDR3 is TGTGCCAGCCCCCCGGGGAAAGGCAAGGCAAATCAGCCCCAGCATTTT.

This clonotype was seen only a few times. This rearrangement joins TRBV11-1 to TRBJ2-2, with 9 nucleotides matching TRBD1. The trim removed 4 bases at V and 6 bases at J, leaving 9 bases unmatched. Germline V gene lookup returns CDR1 SGHAT and CDR2 FQDESV (reference sequence). CDR3 length: 16 residues. The CDR3 reads CASSSFGTGQSGELFF. In nucleotides, the CDR3 is TGTGCCAGCAGCTCGTTCGGGACAGGGCAATCCGGGGAGCTGTTTTTT.

The chain uses TRBV15 and TRBJ1-5; perhaps TRBD1 as D (6 bases). The CDR3 is 15 amino acids. Germline CDR1 and CDR2: LNHNV and YYDKDF (reference sequence). V lost 1 base and J 9 bases, leaving 16 bases between the germline ends. The CDR3 here is CATSRGGGASGPQHF. As DNA, the CDR3 is TGTGCCACCAGCAGAGGAGGGGGGGCCTCGGGGCCCCAGCATTTT.

The table lists this clonotype with a few counts. V and J are TRBV6-5 and TRBJ1-2; D is perhaps TRBD1 (6 bases). The germline V gene encodes CDR1 MNHEY and CDR2 SVGAGI. The CDR3 runs 17 residues. Trimming left V 0 bases short and J 7 bases short, with 21 bases between. Here the CDR3 DNA reads TGTGCCAGCAGTTACTCGATAAGCGTTCGGGGGGCAAGTGGCTACACCTTC. Translation: CASSYSISVRGASGYTF.